This T cell receptor (beta chain) was identified during a study of T cell changes during pregnancy in multiple sclerosis. Profiled with immunoSEQ multiplex PCR; TCRdb holds only in-frame clones, not every one. The data show around 16,000 clones, with roughly four fifths seen just once and about 18% held by the top ten. J lost 0 bases, V lost 7 bases, and 10 bases had no gene match. The CDR3 runs 18 residues. The chain uses TRBV23-1 and TRBJ2-2; 11 nucleotides agree with TRBD2. Being an ORF, TRBV23-1 has a function that is uncertain. This TCR was recovered from a female donor in good health, enrolled as a control in a pregnancy study. The sequencing here drew on CD8+ T cells from peripheral blood mononuclear cells, taken after pregnancy. The chain's CDR3 is CASKGWLAGGSNTGELFF. DNA for the CDR3: TGCGCCAGCAAAGGGTGGCTAGCGGGGGGATCGAACACCGGGGAGCTGTTTTTT.